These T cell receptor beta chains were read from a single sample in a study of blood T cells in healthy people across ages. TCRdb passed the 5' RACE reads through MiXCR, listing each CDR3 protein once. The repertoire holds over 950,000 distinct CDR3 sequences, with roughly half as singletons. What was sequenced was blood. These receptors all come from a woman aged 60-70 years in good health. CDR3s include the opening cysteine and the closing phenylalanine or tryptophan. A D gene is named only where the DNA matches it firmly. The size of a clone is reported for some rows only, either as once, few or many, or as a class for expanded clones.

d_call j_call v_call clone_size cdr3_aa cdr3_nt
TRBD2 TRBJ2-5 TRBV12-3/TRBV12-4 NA CASSFRTSGSIRETQYF TGTGCCAGCAGTTTCCGGACTAGCGGGAGTATTCGAGAGACCCAGTACTTC
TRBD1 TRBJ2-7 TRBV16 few CASSQSGTGWNKQKDEQYF TGTGCCAGCAGCCAATCTGGGACAGGGTGGAACAAACAAAAGGACGAGCAGTACTTC
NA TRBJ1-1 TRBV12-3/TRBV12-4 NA CASSPLDRLKAFF TGTGCCAGCAGTCCCCTCGACAGGTTGAAGGCTTTCTTT
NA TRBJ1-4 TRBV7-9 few CASSLGEATTNEKLFF TGTGCCAGCAGCTTAGGGGAGGCTACAACTAATGAAAAACTGTTTTTT
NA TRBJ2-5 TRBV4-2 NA CASSPSAIKGTQYF TGTGCCAGCAGCCCTAGCGCGATAAAAGGGACCCAGTACTTC
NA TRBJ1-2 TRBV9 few CASNPTTGAYGYTF TGTGCCAGCAACCCAACTACCGGGGCCTATGGCTACACCTTC
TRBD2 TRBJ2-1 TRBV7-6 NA CASSRAGTSREQFF TGTGCCAGCAGCCGCGCCGGGACTAGTCGTGAGCAGTTCTTC
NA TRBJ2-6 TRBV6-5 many CASSPQSGANVLTF TGTGCCAGCTCTCCGCAATCTGGGGCCAACGTCCTGACTTTC
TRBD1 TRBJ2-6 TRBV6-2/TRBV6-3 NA CASSYRDRDLHGANVLTF TGTGCCAGCAGTTACAGGGACAGGGACCTTCACGGGGCCAACGTCCTGACTTTC
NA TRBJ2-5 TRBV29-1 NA CSVRGDAEQYF TGCAGCGTCCGAGGGGATGCTGAGCAGTACTTC
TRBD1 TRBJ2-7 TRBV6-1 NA CASSEMGGQGSYEQYF TGTGCCAGCAGTGAAATGGGGGGACAGGGGTCCTACGAGCAGTACTTC
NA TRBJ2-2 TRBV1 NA CTSSAYTGELFF TGCACCAGCAGCGCGTACACCGGGGAGCTGTTTTTT
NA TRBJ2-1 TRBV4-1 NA CASSALGLAHEQFF TGCGCCAGCAGCGCCCTTGGCCTAGCGCATGAGCAGTTCTTC
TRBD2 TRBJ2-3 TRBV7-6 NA CASSPPPGGENTQYF TGTGCCAGCAGCCCTCCCCCGGGAGGCGAGAATACGCAGTATTTT
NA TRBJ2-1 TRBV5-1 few CASSLSAGSYNEQFF TGCGCCAGCAGCCTATCAGCGGGCTCCTACAATGAGCAGTTCTTC
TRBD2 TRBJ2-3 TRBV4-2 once CASSQGQGRVIDTQYF TGTGCCAGCAGCCAAGGGCAAGGGAGGGTCATAGATACGCAGTATTTT
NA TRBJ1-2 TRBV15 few CATSRGTLSGYTF TGTGCCACCAGCAGAGGAACTTTGAGTGGCTACACCTTC
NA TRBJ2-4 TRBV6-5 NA CASSYGPVIGTKNIQYF TGTGCCAGCAGTTACGGGCCGGTGATAGGGACGAAAAACATTCAGTACTTC
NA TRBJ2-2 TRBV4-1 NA CASSQQIWLTGGLFF TGCGCCAGCAGCCAACAGATTTGGCTTACCGGGGGGCTGTTTTTT
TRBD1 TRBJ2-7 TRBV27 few CASSIRTGMSEQYF TGTGCCAGCAGTATCAGGACAGGGATGAGCGAGCAGTACTTC
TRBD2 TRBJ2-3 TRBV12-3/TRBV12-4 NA CASRHSGAGTDTQYF TGTGCCAGCAGGCATAGCGGGGCCGGCACAGATACGCAGTATTTT
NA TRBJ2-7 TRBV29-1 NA CSVGGTGSSYEQYF TGCAGCGTGGGCGGCACAGGGAGCTCCTACGAGCAGTACTTC
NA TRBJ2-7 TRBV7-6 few CASSFRGDPSGEQYF TGTGCCAGCAGCTTTAGGGGAGACCCGAGCGGCGAGCAGTACTTC
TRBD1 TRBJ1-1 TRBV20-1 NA CSARDRRGQAEAFF TGCAGTGCTAGAGATCGGAGGGGGCAAGCTGAAGCTTTCTTT
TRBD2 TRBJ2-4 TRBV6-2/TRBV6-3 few CASASGTSGRVSKNIQYF TGTGCCAGCGCCTCCGGGACTAGCGGGAGGGTGAGCAAAAACATTCAGTACTTC
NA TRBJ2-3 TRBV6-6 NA CASSYSGGRWGDTQYF TGTGCCAGCAGTTACTCCGGGGGCCGCTGGGGAGATACGCAGTATTTT
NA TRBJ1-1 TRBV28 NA CASSLVRKGTEAFF TGTGCCAGCAGTTTAGTCCGTAAGGGGACTGAAGCTTTCTTT
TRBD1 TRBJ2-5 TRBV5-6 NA CASSFPTGSETQYF TGTGCCAGCAGCTTTCCGACAGGGAGCGAGACCCAGTACTTC
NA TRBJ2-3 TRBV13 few CASNHPGTDTQYF TGTGCCAGCAACCATCCCGGCACAGATACGCAGTATTTT
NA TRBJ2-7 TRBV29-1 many CSVEDRGGNYEQYF TGCAGCGTTGAAGATCGAGGTGGGAACTACGAGCAGTACTTC
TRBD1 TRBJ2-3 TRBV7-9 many CASSSRTGGDTQYF TGTGCCAGCAGCTCTCGGACAGGGGGAGATACGCAGTATTTT
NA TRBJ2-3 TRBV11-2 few CASSFMRGPSDTQYF TGTGCCAGCAGCTTTATGCGGGGGCCTTCAGATACGCAGTATTTT
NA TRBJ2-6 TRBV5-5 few CASSLRPHRGGASSGANVLTF TGTGCCAGCAGCTTGCGGCCTCACAGGGGAGGGGCCAGCTCTGGGGCCAACGTCCTGACTTTC
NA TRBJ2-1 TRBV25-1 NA CASSEWGSNEQFF TGTGCCAGCAGTGAATGGGGGAGCAATGAGCAGTTCTTT
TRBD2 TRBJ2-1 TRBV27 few CASSPGTSGINEQFF TGTGCCAGCAGTCCAGGGACTAGCGGGATTAATGAGCAGTTCTTC
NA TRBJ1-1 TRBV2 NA CASRNYRDSMNTEAFF TGTGCCAGCAGGAATTACAGAGATTCTATGAACACTGAAGCTTTCTTT
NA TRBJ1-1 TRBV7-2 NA CAGSLTEWNTEAFF TGTGCCGGCAGCTTAACAGAATGGAACACTGAAGCTTTCTTT
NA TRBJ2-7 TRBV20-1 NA CSASKLTYEQYF TGCAGTGCTAGCAAACTAACCTACGAGCAGTACTTC
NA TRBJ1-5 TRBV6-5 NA CASSYSEDSRQPQHF TGTGCCAGCAGTTACTCAGAGGATAGCCGTCAGCCCCAGCATTTT
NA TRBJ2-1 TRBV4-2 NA CASSQDLNNEQFF TGTGCCAGCAGCCAAGACCTTAACAATGAGCAGTTCTTC
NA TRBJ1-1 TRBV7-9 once CASSLGRGVTEAFF TGTGCCAGCAGCTTAGGGCGGGGGGTCACTGAAGCTTTCTTT
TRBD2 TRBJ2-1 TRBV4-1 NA CASSPGLAGPSYNEQFF TGCGCCAGCAGCCCAGGGTTAGCGGGACCATCCTACAATGAGCAGTTCTTC
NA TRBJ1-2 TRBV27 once CAGRGGGKANYGYTF TGTGCCGGCAGGGGAGGGGGGAAAGCTAACTATGGCTACACCTTC
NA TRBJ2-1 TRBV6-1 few CATEGQFYNEQFF TGTGCCACCGAAGGACAGTTTTACAATGAGCAGTTCTTC
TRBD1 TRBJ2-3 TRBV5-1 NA CASSSHTGVDTQYF TGCGCCAGCAGCTCGCACACAGGGGTGGATACGCAGTATTTT
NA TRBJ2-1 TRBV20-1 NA CSAPDHGDYNEQFF TGCAGTGCTCCAGACCATGGGGATTACAATGAGCAGTTCTTC
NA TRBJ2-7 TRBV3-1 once CASSTNRGYNEQYF TGTGCCAGCAGCACTAATAGGGGGTACAATGAGCAGTACTTC
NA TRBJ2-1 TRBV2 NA CASSGRADNEQFF TGTGCCAGCAGTGGACGAGCGGACAATGAGCAGTTCTTC
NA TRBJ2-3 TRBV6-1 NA CASSGYSYTDAQYF TGTGCCAGCAGCGGGTATTCGTACACAGATGCGCAGTATTTT
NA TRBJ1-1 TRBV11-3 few CASSLRIQMGLRGTEAFF TGTGCCAGCAGCTTAAGGATTCAGATGGGGCTTCGGGGCACTGAAGCTTTCTTT
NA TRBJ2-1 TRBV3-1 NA CASSHTGVDEQFF TGTGCCAGCAGCCACACTGGAGTGGATGAGCAGTTCTTC
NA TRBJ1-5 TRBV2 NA CASSEAHQGNNQPQHF TGTGCCAGCAGTGAAGCCCACCAGGGAAACAATCAGCCCCAGCATTTT
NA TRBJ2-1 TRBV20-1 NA CSDSVVGYNEQFF TGCAGTGATTCCGTTGTTGGCTACAATGAGCAGTTCTTC